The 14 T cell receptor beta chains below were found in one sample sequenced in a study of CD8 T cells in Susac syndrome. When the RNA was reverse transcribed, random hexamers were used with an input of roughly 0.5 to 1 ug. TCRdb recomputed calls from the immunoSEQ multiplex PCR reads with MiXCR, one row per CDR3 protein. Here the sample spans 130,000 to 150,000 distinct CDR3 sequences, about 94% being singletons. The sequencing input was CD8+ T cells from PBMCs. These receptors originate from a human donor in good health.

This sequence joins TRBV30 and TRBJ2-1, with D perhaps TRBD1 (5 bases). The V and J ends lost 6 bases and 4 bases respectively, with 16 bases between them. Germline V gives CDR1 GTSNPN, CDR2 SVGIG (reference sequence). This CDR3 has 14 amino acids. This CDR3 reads CACRDRGEYNEQFF. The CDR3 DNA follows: TGTGCCTGTAGGGATAGGGGTGAATACAATGAGCAGTTCTTC. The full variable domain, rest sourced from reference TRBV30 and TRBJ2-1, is SQTIHQWPATLVQPVGSPLSLECTVEGTSNPNLYWYRQAAGRGLQLLFYSVGIGQISSEVPQNLSASRPQDRQFILSSKKLLLSDSGFYLCACRDRGEYNEQFFGPGTRLTVL.

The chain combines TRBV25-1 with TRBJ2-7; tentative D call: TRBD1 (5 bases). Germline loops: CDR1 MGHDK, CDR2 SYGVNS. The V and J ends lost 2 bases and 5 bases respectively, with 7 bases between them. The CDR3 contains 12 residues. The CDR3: CASSERGHEQYF. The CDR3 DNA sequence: TGTGCCAGCAGTGAAAGGGGCCACGAGCAGTACTTC.

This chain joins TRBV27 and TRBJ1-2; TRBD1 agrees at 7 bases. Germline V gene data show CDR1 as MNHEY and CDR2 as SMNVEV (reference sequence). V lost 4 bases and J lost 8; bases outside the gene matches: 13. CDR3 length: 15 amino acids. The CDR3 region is CASSSRTDREGGYTF. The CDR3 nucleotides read TGTGCCAGCAGTTCTAGGACTGACAGGGAGGGAGGCTACACCTTC.

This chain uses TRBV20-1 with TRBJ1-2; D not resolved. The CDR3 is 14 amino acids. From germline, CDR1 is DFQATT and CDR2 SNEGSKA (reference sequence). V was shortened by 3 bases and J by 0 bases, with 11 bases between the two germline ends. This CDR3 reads CSARVQKANYGYTF. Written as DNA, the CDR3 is TGCAGTGCTAGGGTTCAGAAAGCTAACTATGGCTACACCTTC.

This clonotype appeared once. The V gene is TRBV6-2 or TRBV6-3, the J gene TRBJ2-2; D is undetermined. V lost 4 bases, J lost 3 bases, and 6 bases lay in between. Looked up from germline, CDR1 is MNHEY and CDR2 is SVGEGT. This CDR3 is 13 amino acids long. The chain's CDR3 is CASSLVYTGELFF. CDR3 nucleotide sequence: TGTGCCAGCAGTTTGGTTTACACCGGGGAGCTGTTTTTT.

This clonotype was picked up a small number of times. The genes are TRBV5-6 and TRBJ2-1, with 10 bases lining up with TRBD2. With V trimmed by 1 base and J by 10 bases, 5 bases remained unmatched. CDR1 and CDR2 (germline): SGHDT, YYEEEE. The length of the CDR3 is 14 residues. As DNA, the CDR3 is TGTGCCAGCAGCTTGCGACTAGCGGGCAACGAGCAGTTCTTC. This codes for CASSLRLAGNEQFF.

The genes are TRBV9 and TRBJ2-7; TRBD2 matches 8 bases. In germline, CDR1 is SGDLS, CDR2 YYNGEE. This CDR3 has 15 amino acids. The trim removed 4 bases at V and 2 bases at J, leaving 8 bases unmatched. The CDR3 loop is CASSPTWREAYEQYF. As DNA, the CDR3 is TGTGCCAGCAGCCCCACTTGGCGGGAGGCCTACGAGCAGTACTTC. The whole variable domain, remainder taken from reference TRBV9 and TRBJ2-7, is DSGVTQTPKHLITATGQRVTLRCSPRSGDLSVYWYQQSLDQGLQFLIQYYNGEERAKGNILERFSAQQFPDLHSELNLSSLELGDSALYFCASSPTWREAYEQYFGPGTRLTVT.

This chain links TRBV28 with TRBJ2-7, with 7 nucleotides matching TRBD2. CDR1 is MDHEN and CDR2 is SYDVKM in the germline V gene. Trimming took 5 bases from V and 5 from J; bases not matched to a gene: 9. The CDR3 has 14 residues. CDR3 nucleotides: TGTGCCAGCAGTCCGTTGCGGGAGCTCGACGAGCAGTACTTC. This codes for CASSPLRELDEQYF.

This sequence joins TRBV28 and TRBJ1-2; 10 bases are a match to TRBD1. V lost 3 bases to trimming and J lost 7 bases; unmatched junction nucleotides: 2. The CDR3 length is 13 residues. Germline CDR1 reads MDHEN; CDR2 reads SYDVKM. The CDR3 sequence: CASSFRTGGGYTF. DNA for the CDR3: TGTGCCAGCAGTTTCCGGACAGGGGGTGGCTACACCTTC.

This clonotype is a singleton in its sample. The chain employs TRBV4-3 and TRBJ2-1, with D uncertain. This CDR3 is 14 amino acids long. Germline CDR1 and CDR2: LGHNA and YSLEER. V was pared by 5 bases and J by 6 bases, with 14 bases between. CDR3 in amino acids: CASSEALFLNEQFF. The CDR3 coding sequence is TGCGCCAGCAGCGAGGCCCTTTTCCTCAATGAGCAGTTCTTC.

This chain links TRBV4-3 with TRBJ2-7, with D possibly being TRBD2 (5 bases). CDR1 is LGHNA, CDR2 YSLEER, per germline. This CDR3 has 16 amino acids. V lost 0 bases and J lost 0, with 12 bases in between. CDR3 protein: CASSQDRTFHSYEQYF. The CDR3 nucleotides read TGCGCCAGCAGCCAAGATCGGACTTTCCACTCCTACGAGCAGTACTTC.

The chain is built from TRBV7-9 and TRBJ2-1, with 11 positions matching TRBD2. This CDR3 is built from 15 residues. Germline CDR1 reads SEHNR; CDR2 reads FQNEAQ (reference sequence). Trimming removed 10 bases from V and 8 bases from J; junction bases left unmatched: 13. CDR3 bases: TGTGCCACCCCTCGTGCTAGCGGGAGGTCCCATGAGCAGTTCTTC. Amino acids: CATPRASGRSHEQFF.

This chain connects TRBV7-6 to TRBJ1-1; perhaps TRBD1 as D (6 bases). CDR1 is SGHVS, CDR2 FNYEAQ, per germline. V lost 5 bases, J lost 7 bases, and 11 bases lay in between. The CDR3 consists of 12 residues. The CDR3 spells CASSQGNGEAFF. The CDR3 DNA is TGTGCCAGCAGCCAGGGGAATGGTGAAGCTTTCTTT.

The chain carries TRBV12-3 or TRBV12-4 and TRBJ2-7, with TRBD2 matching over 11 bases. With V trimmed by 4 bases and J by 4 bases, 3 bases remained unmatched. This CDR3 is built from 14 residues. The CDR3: CASSSPSGRYEQYF. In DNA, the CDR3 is TGTGCCAGCAGTTCACCTAGCGGGAGGTACGAGCAGTACTTC.